These T cell receptor beta chains were read from a single sample in a study of blood T cell repertoires in COVID-19. Produced via immunoSEQ multiplex PCR; TCRdb's table is partial and in-frame only. The sample yields over 300,000 clones, about 90% seen once. Input material: PBMCs or T cells enriched from blood (not recorded which). These receptors originate from a woman aged 25-40 years who had recovered from COVID-19. Each CDR3 is given with its conserved first and last residue. D genes are given only for firm matches. Part of the rows lack a size; the others show once, few, many or a class for expanded clones.

v_gene	abundance	j_gene	d_gene	CDR3aa	CDR3nt
TRBV15	NA	TRBJ1-5	NA	CATSTRTGRGGNQPQHF	TGTGCCACCAGCACTAGAACGGGTCGGGGGGGCAATCAGCCCCAGCATTTT
TRBV19	NA	TRBJ2-2	TRBD1	CASSNRGPGSTGELFF	TGTGCCAGTAGCAACAGGGGGCCGGGCTCCACCGGGGAGCTGTTTTTT
TRBV19	NA	TRBJ1-1	NA	CASSNPRRRGTEAFF	TGTGCCAGTAGCAACCCACGGAGGAGGGGCACTGAAGCTTTCTTT
TRBV5-1	NA	TRBJ2-7	NA	CASSSEPGFGEQYF	TGCGCCAGCAGCTCCGAACCCGGGTTCGGCGAGCAGTACTTC
TRBV30	NA	TRBJ1-2	TRBD1	CAWSDRGDNGYTF	TGTGCCTGGAGTGACAGGGGGGACAATGGCTACACCTTC
TRBV25-1	NA	TRBJ1-4	TRBD1	CASSLTGTNEKLFF	TGTGCCAGCAGTCTGACAGGGACTAATGAAAAACTGTTTTTT
TRBV29-1	NA	TRBJ1-2	NA	CSVGAHGYTF	TGCAGCGTTGGGGCCCATGGCTACACCTTC
TRBV10-2	NA	TRBJ1-5	TRBD1	CASAGTGLNSNQPQHF	TGCGCCAGCGCCGGGACAGGTCTAAATAGCAATCAGCCCCAGCATTTT
TRBV5-4	NA	TRBJ1-6	NA	CASSWGGRRGNSPLHF	TGTGCCAGCAGCTGGGGGGGGAGGAGGGGTAATTCACCCCTCCACTTT
TRBV12-5	few	TRBJ1-2	TRBD1	CASGLTTGTENYYGYTF	TGTGCTAGTGGTTTGACAACCGGGACAGAAAATTATTATGGCTACACCTTC